What follows is one TCR beta chain and its context. This sample is part of a study of blood T cell repertoires in COVID-19. Study details: Material from acute and convalescent COVID-19 was sourced from the United States, Italy and Spain. T cells, B-cell-depleted T cells, or PBMCs provided the cDNA or gDNA that served as material.

As processed by the authors: Using reference gene primer amplification, nucleated cell counts were estimated. Data came from immunoSEQ multiplex PCR; TCRdb stores just in-frame clones and leaves some out. That table furnishes V, J and clone size, whereas the DNA furnished D and trimming. Of approximately 120,000 clones listed, around 78% are singletons. Germline CDR1 reads SGDLS; CDR2 reads YYNGEE. V lost 5 bases and J lost 2; bases outside the gene matches: 7. The CDR3 sequence is 15 residues long. The sequencing input was peripheral blood. This chain connects TRBV9 to TRBJ2-1, with 7 bases that match TRBD2. The source is a woman aged 60-70 years with acute or convalescent COVID-19. Here the CDR3 reads CASSPREKAYNEQFF. CDR3 nucleotide sequence: TGTGCCAGCAGTCCGCGGGAGAAAGCCTACAATGAGCAGTTCTTC.